This T cell receptor (beta chain) was observed in a study of radiation and T cells in renal cell carcinoma. Regarding the study as a whole: Top tumor clonotypes rose in blood 2 weeks post-radiation, then contracted.

Germline V gives CDR1 SQVTM, CDR2 ANQGSEA. Trimming left V 6 bases short and J 1 base short, with 14 bases between. The length of the CDR3 is 14 residues. As to this clone: Its cognate antigen is unknown.

Sequenced by immunoSEQ multiplex PCR; TCRdb stores in-frame clones only, minus some. The repertoire holds about 170,000 clones, with less than 90% as singletons. Time point in this sample: blood 4 weeks post-SBRT, at nephrectomy. Treatment here: 15 Gy SBRT to primary tumor, nephrectomy 4 weeks later. Nephrectomy followed 15 Gy stereotactic body radiation by 4 weeks. Blood was sampled at baseline, 2 weeks and 4 weeks after SBRT. This renal cell carcinoma was of the clear cell type. The sequences come from blood, collected from a patient whose treatment included radiotherapy and nephrectomy. The chain joins TRBV29-1 to TRBJ2-3; possible D gene TRBD2, 6 bases. The sequence came from a woman aged 50 to 60 with renal cell carcinoma. The CDR3 DNA follows: TGCAGCGTCGCCGGGACTTGGGGCACAGATACGCAGTATTTT. Protein: CSVAGTWGTDTQYF.